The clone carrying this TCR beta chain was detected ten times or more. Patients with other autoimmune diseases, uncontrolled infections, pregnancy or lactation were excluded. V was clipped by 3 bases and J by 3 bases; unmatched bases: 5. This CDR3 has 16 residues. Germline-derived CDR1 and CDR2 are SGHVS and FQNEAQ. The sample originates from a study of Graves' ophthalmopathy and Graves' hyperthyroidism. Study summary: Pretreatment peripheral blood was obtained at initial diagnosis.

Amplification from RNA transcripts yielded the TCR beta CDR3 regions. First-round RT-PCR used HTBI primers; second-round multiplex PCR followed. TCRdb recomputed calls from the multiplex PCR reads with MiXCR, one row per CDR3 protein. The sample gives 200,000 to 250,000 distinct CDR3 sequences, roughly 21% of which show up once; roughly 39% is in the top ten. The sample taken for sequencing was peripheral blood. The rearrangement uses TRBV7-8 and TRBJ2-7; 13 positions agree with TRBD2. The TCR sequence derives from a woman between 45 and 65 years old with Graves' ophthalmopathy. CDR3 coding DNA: TGTGCCAGCAGCTTGGAGACTAGCGGGAGGTTCTACGAGCAGTACTTC. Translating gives CASSLETSGRFYEQYF.